This TCR beta chain was retrieved from a study of T cell responses to AZD1222 COVID-19 vaccine. Looked up from germline, CDR1 is SSHAT and CDR2 is FNYEAQ (reference sequence). J gave up 0 bases and V 5 bases, and 3 bases lay outside the gene matches. This CDR3 spans 16 amino acids. Only in-frame clones appear in the TCRdb table, and some are missing; sequencing was by immunoSEQ multiplex PCR. Of about 110,000 clones in the sample, over 90% were seen once. The chain joins TRBV7-7 to TRBJ2-3; 12 bases match TRBD2. The sample was peripheral blood, taken 28 days after the second AZD1222 dose. The clonotype originates from an adult who received the AZD1222 COVID-19 vaccine. This CDR3 is CASSPGLAGSTDTQYF. The CDR3 nucleotides read TGTGCCAGCAGCCCAGGACTAGCGGGGAGCACAGATACGCAGTATTTT.